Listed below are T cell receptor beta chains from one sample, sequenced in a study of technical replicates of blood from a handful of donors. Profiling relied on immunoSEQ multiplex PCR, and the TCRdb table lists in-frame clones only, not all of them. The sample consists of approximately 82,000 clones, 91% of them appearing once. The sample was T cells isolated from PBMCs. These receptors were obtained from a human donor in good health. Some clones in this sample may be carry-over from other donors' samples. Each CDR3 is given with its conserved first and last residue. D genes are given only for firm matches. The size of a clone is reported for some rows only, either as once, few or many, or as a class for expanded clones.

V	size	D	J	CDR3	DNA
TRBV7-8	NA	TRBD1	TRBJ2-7	CASRYRGFQGEWEQYF	TGTGCCAGCAGGTATAGAGGGTTCCAGGGGGAATGGGAGCAGTACTTC
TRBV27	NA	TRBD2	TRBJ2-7	CASSLVAGSSYEQYF	TGTGCCAGCAGTTTAGTAGCGGGGAGCTCCTACGAGCAGTACTTC
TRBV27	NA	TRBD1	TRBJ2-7	CASSPHMGQPYEQYF	TGTGCCAGCAGCCCCCATATGGGACAGCCCTACGAGCAGTACTTC
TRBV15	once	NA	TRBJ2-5	CATSRVPGDEQYF	TGTGCCACCAGCAGAGTCCCAGGGGATGAGCAGTACTTC
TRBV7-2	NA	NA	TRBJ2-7	CASSKQGTYEQYF	TGTGCCAGCAGCAAACAGGGTACCTACGAGCAGTACTTC
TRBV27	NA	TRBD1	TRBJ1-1	CASTLSHRGPISTEAFF	TGTGCCAGCACCCTAAGTCACAGGGGGCCTATTAGCACTGAAGCTTTCTTT
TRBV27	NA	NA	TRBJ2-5	CASSSMETQYF	TGTGCCAGCAGTTCCATGGAGACCCAGTACTTC
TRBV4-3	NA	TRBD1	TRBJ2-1	CASSQEVPGQGDNEQFF	TGCGCCAGCAGCCAAGAGGTGCCGGGACAGGGGGACAATGAGCAGTTCTTC
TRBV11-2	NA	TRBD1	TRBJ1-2	CASSLDLRQGAGGYTF	TGTGCCAGCAGCTTAGATCTCCGTCAGGGGGCAGGGGGCTACACCTTC
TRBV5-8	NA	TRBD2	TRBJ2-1	CASSVGTSGILDEQFF	TGTGCCAGCAGCGTAGGGACTAGCGGGATTTTAGATGAGCAGTTCTTC
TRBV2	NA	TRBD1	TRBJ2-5	CASITDRGSETQYF	TGTGCCAGCATTACGGACAGGGGTTCCGAGACCCAGTACTTC
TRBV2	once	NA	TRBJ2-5	CARGGKTGTPNQETQYF	TGTGCCAGAGGGGGAAAGACGGGAACACCCAACCAAGAGACCCAGTACTTC
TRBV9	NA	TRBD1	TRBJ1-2	CASSPSIRTTGGIGYGYTF	TGTGCCAGCAGCCCAAGTATTAGGACGACAGGGGGAATAGGCTATGGCTACACCTTC
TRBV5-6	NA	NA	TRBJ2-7	CASSLASYEQYF	TGTGCCAGCAGCTTGGCTTCCTACGAGCAGTACTTC
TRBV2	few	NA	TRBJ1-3	CASSVHGNTIYF	TGTGCCAGCAGTGTTCATGGAAACACCATATATTTT
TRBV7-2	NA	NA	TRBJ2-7	CASSLAMQEQYF	TGTGCCAGCAGCTTAGCGATGCAGGAGCAGTACTTC
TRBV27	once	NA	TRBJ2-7	CASGLGGAEQYF	TGTGCCAGCGGCCTGGGGGGGGCCGAGCAGTACTTC
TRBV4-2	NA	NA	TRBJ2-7	CASSPGVGDYEQYF	TGTGCCAGCAGCCCCGGGGTCGGGGACTACGAGCAGTACTTC
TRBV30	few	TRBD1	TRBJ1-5	CAWSVSGQGRQPQHF	TGTGCCTGGAGTGTTTCTGGACAGGGAAGACAGCCCCAGCATTTT
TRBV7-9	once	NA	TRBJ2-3	CASSLSTSTDTQYF	TGTGCCAGCAGCTTGAGCACTTCAACAGATACGCAGTATTTT
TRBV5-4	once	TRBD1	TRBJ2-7	CASSATGVADYEQYF	TGTGCCAGCAGCGCCACAGGGGTCGCTGACTACGAGCAGTACTTC
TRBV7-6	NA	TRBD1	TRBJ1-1	CASSPRTGSNTEAFF	TGTGCCAGCAGCCCCCGGACAGGATCGAACACTGAAGCTTTCTTT
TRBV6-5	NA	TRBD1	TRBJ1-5	CASRSGQGNQPQHF	TGTGCCAGCAGATCCGGACAGGGCAATCAGCCCCAGCATTTT
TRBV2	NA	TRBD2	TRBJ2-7	CASSELPSGASYEQYF	TGTGCCAGCAGTGAACTCCCTAGCGGGGCCTCCTACGAGCAGTACTTC
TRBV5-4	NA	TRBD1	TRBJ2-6	CASTLGQGMSGANVLTF	TGTGCCAGCACCCTAGGACAGGGGATGTCTGGGGCCAACGTCCTGACTTTC
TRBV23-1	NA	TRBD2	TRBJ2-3	CASSPFGTRSTDTQYF	TGCGCCAGCAGTCCGTTCGGGACTAGGAGCACAGATACGCAGTATTTT
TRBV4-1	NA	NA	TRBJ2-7	CASSPRGSTYEQYF	TGCGCCAGCAGCCCAAGGGGGTCCACCTACGAGCAGTACTTC
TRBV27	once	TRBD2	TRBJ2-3	CASSLSPTGTTFTDTQYF	TGTGCCAGCAGTTTATCGCCGACCGGGACTACGTTCACAGATACGCAGTATTTT
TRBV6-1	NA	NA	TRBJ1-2	CASSATPWGRGNGYTF	TGTGCCAGCAGTGCCACCCCTTGGGGTCGAGGGAATGGCTACACCTTC
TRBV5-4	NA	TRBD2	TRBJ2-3	CASSLETSGYTQYF	TGTGCCAGCAGCTTGGAGACTAGCGGTTATACGCAGTATTTT
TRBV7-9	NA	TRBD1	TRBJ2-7	CASSLGQGVNEQYF	TGTGCCAGCAGCTTAGGACAGGGGGTCAACGAGCAGTACTTC
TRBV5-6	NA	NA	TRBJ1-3	CASSSRDTIAGNTIYF	TGTGCCAGCAGCAGCCGGGACACGATAGCGGGAAACACCATATATTTT
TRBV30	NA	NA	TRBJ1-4	CAWDSGAANEKLFF	TGTGCCTGGGACTCAGGGGCCGCTAATGAAAAACTGTTTTTT
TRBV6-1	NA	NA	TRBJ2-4	CASSGVRVRDIQYF	TGTGCCAGCAGTGGAGTCAGGGTTCGAGACATTCAGTACTTC